At least ten counts were recorded for the clone carrying this T cell receptor (beta chain). In TCRdb, the 5' RACE reads were re-called with MiXCR into one record per CDR3 protein. This sample has around 95,000 distinct CDR3 sequences, with about 5.6% found just once. The data were taken from a study of identical twins. Trimming took 0 bases from V and 7 from J, leaving 16 bases between them. The CDR3 has 16 residues. Per the germline V gene, CDR1 is MGHRA and CDR2 is YSYEKL. The sample comprised memory T cells sorted from blood. The clonotype was recovered from a woman aged 45 to 65 in good health. This chain joins TRBV4-1 and TRBJ1-3; no clear D. The CDR3 sequence is CASSQDPGIRRNTIYF. In nucleotides, the CDR3 is TGCGCCAGCAGCCAAGACCCAGGAATCAGGCGGAACACCATATATTTT.